The sequence of this TCR beta chain was determined in a study of T cells in Graves' hyperthyroidism and ophthalmopathy. This CDR3 region has 14 residues. Germline values: CDR1 LNHDA, CDR2 SQIVND (reference sequence). Between the trimmed V and J ends, which lost 6 bases and 7 bases, there was a span of 16 bases. Isolation of PBMCs was performed on approximately 10 ml fresh peripheral blood. The TCR beta CDR3 regions underwent amplification using RNA transcripts as the source. RT-PCR in the first round (using the HTBI primer set) targeted the TCR CDR3. One entry per CDR3 protein results from TCRdb running MiXCR on the multiplex PCR reads. The table includes around 260,000 distinct CDR3 sequences, less than 30% detected once.

Sample: blood. This TCR was sampled from a man aged 40-50 years with Graves' hyperthyroidism that later progressed to Graves' ophthalmopathy. This rearrangement joins TRBV19 to TRBJ1-5, with D unresolved. CDR3 nucleotides: TGTGCCAGTAGGTGGGAAGGAGGATCGCAGCCCCAGCATTTT. This sequence encodes CASRWEGGSQPQHF. The whole variable domain, remainder taken from reference TRBV19 and TRBJ1-5, is DGGITQSPKYLFRKEGQNVTLSCEQNLNHDAMYWYRQDPGQGLRLIYYSQIVNDFQKGDIAEGYSVSREKKESFPLTVTSAQKNPTAFYLCASRWEGGSQPQHFGDGTRLSIL.